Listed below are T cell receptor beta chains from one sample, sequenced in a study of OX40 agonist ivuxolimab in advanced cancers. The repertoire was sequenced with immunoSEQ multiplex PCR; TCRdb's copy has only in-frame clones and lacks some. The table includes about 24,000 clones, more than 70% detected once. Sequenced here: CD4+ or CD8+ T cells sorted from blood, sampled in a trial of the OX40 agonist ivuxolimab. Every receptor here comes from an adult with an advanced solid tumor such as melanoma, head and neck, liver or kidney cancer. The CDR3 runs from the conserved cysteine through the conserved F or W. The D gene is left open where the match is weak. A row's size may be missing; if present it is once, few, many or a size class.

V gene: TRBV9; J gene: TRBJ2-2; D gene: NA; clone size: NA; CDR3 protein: CASNNLGTGELFF; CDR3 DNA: TGTGCCAGCAATAACCTCGGGACCGGGGAGCTGTTTTTT
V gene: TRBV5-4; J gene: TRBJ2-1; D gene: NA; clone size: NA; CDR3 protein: CASSSGREPYNEQFF; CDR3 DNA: TGTGCCAGCAGCTCCGGACGGGAGCCCTACAATGAGCAGTTCTTC
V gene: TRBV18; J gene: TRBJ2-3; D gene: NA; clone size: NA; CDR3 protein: CASSLSSLGPDTQYF; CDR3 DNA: TGTGCCAGCTCCCTTTCTAGCTTAGGGCCAGATACGCAGTATTTT
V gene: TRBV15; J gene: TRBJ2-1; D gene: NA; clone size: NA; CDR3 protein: CATSRPSRGNEQFF; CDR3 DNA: TGTGCCACCAGCAGACCCTCTAGGGGAAATGAGCAGTTCTTC
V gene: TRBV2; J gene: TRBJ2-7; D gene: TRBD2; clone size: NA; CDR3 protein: CASSGGLVYEQYF; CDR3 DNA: TGTGCCAGCAGCGGGGGACTAGTCTACGAGCAGTACTTC
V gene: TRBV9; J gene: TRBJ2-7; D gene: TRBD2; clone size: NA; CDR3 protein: CASSPRGDSATHEQYF; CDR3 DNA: TGTGCCAGCAGCCCCCGGGGGGATAGCGCCACCCACGAGCAGTACTTC
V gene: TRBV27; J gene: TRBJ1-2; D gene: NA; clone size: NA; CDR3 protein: CASSTSGPGGYTF; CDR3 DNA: TGTGCCAGCAGTACCTCCGGACCAGGCGGCTACACCTTC
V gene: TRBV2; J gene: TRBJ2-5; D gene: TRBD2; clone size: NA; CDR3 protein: CASTEQLAGVETQYF; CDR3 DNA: TGTGCCAGCACCGAACAGCTAGCGGGAGTAGAGACCCAGTACTTC
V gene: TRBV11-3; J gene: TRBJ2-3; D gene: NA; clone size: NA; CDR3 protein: CASSQTGRTQYF; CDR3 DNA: TGTGCCAGCAGCCAAACAGGGCGTACGCAGTATTTT
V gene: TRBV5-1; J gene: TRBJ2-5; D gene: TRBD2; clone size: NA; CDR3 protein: CASRGGLAGVGETQYF; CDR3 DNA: TGCGCCAGCAGGGGGGGACTAGCGGGAGTCGGGGAGACCCAGTACTTC
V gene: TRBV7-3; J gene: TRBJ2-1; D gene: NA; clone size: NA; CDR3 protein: CASSQRPSYNEQFF; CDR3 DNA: TGTGCCAGCAGCCAGCGGCCCTCCTACAATGAGCAGTTCTTC
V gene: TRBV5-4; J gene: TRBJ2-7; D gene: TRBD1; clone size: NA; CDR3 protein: CASSWTGRREQYF; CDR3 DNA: TGTGCCAGCAGCTGGACAGGGCGCCGCGAGCAGTACTTC
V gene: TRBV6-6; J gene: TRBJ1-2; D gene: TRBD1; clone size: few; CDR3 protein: CASSSRDRGNYGYTF; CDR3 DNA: TGTGCCAGCAGCTCCCGGGACAGGGGTAACTATGGCTACACCTTC
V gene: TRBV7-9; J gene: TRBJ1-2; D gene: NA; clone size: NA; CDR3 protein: CASSLAVLSF; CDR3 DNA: TGTGCCAGCAGCTTAGCGGTTCTCTCCTTC
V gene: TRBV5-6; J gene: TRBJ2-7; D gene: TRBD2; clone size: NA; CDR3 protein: CASSSYAGLAVWEQYF; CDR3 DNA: TGTGCCAGCAGCTCGTACGCAGGACTAGCGGTTTGGGAGCAGTACTTC
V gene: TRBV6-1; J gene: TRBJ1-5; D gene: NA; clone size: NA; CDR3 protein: CASSFRNQPQHF; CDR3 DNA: TGTGCCAGCAGTTTTAGGAATCAGCCCCAGCATTTT
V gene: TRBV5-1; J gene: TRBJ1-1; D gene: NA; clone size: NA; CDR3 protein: CASSLGISGNTEAFF; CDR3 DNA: TGCGCCAGCAGCTTGGGAATCAGTGGGAACACTGAAGCTTTCTTT
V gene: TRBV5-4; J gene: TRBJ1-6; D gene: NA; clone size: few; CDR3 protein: CASSLTDNSPLHF; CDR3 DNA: TGTGCCAGCAGCTTAACGGATAATTCACCCCTCCACTTT
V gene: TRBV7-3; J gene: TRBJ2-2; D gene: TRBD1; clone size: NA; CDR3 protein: CASSPAQGAGELFF; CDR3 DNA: TGTGCCAGCAGCCCCGCCCAGGGGGCCGGGGAGCTGTTTTTT
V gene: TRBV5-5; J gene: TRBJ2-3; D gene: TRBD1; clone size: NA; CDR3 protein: CASSRGQGPDTQYF; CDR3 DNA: TGTGCCAGCAGCCGAGGACAGGGCCCAGATACGCAGTATTTT
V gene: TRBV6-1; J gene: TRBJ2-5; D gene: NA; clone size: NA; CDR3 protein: CASSENGKETQYF; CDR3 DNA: TGTGCCAGCAGTGAAAACGGGAAGGAGACCCAGTACTTC
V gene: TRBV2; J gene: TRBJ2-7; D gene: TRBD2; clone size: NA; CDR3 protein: CASTPRTSAYEQYF; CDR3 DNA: TGTGCCAGCACCCCTCGGACTAGCGCCTACGAGCAGTACTTC
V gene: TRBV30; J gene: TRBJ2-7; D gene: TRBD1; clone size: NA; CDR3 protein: CAGDRANYEQYF; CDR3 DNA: TGTGCCGGCGACAGGGCAAACTACGAGCAGTACTTC
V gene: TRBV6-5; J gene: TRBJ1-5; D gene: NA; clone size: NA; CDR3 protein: CASRKGVGNQPQHF; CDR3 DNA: TGTGCCAGCAGAAAGGGGGTAGGGAATCAGCCCCAGCATTTT
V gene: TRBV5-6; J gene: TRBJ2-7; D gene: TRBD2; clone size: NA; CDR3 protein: CASSLVPSGRGLYEQYF; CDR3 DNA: TGTGCCAGCAGCTTGGTCCCTAGCGGGAGGGGACTTTACGAGCAGTACTTC
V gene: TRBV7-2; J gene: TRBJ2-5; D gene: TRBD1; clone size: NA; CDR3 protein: CASSSGQGGGETQYF; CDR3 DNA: TGTGCCAGCAGCTCGGGACAGGGTGGCGGAGAGACCCAGTACTTC
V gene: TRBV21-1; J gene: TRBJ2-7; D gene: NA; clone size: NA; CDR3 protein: CASRDRDRVPSAGVYEQYF; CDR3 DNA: TGTGCCAGCAGGGACCGGGACAGGGTGCCCTCAGCGGGGGTTTACGAGCAGTACTTC
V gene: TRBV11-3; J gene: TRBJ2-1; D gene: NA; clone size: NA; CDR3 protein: CASSLEWVGGPPNEQFF; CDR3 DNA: TGTGCCAGCAGCTTAGAATGGGTGGGGGGGCCTCCCAATGAGCAGTTCTTC
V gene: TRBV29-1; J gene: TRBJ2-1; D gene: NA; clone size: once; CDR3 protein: CSVRTITGVLFF; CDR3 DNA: TGCAGCGTTAGGACCATTACAGGCGTTTTGTTCTTC
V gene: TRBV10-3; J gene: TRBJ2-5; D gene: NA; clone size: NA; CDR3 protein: CAISESMEETQYF; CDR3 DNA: TGTGCCATCAGTGAGTCGATGGAAGAGACCCAGTACTTC
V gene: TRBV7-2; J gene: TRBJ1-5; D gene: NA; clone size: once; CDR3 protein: CASSLARGPNQPQHF; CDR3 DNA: TGTGCCAGCAGCTTAGCTCGGGGACCCAATCAGCCCCAGCATTTT
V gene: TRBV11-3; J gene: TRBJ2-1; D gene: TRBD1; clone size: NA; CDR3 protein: CASSFRDREGNEQFF; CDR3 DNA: TGTGCCAGCAGCTTCCGGGACAGGGAAGGGAATGAGCAGTTCTTC
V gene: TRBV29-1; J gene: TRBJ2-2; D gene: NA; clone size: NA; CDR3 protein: CSVAPVDTGELFF; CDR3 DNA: TGCAGCGTGGCCCCGGTGGACACCGGGGAGCTGTTTTTT
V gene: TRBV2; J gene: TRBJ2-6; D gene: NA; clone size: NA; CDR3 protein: CASSAGGANVLTF; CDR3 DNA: TGTGCCAGCAGTGCCGGGGGGGCCAACGTCCTGACTTTC
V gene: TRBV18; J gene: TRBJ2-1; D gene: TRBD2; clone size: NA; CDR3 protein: CASSPLAGTYNEQFF; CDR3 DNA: TGTGCCAGCTCACCCCTAGCGGGAACCTACAATGAGCAGTTCTTC
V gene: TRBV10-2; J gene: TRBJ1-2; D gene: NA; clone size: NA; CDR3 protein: CASRPTGEGPSYGYTF; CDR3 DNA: TGCGCCAGCAGACCCACCGGGGAGGGGCCGAGCTATGGCTACACCTTC
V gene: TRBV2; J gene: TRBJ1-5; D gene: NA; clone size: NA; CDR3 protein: CASSEAWGALNQPQHF; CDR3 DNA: TGTGCCAGCAGTGAAGCGTGGGGGGCCCTCAATCAGCCCCAGCATTTT
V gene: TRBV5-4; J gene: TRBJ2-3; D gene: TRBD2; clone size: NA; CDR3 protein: CASSLELASTDTQYF; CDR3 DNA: TGTGCCAGCAGCTTAGAACTAGCGAGCACAGATACGCAGTATTTT
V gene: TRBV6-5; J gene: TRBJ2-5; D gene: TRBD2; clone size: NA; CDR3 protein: CASSYSGGIGETQYF; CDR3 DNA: TGTGCCAGCAGTTACTCGGGGGGGATTGGGGAGACCCAGTACTTC
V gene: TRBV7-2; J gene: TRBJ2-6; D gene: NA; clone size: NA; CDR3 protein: CASSQTSSGANVLTF; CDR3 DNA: TGTGCCAGCAGTCAGACTAGCTCTGGGGCCAACGTCCTGACTTTC
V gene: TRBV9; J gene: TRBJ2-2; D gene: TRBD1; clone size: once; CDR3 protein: CASSSGQGDTGELFF; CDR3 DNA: TGTGCCAGCAGCTCGGGACAGGGGGACACCGGGGAGCTGTTTTTT
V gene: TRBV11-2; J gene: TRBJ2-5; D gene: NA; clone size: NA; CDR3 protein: CASSSDRAAGGETQYF; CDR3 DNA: TGTGCCAGCAGTTCGGACAGGGCTGCGGGAGGGGAGACCCAGTACTTC
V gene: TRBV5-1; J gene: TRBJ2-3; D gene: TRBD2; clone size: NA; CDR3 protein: CASSFTSDRDTQYF; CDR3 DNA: TGCGCCAGCAGCTTTACTAGCGACCGAGATACGCAGTATTTT
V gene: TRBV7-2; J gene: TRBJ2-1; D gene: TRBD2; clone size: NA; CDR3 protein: CASSLVVGRANEQFF; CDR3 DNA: TGTGCCAGCAGCTTAGTAGTCGGGAGGGCCAATGAGCAGTTCTTC
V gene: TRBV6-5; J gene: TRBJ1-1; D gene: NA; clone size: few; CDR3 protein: CASTTTGEAFF; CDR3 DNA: TGTGCCAGCACTACAACAGGGGAAGCTTTCTTT
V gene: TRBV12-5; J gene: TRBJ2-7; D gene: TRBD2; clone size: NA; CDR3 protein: CASGRGTSGSYEQYF; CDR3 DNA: TGTGCTAGTGGTCGGGGGACTAGCGGGAGTTACGAGCAGTACTTC
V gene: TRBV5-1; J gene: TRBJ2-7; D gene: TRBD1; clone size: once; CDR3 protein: CASAFLQTGENEQYF; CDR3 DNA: TGCGCCAGCGCGTTCCTCCAGACAGGGGAAAACGAGCAGTACTTC
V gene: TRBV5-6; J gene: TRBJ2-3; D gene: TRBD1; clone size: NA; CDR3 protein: CASSLKQGAGTDTQYF; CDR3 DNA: TGTGCCAGCAGCCTGAAACAGGGGGCCGGCACAGATACGCAGTATTTT
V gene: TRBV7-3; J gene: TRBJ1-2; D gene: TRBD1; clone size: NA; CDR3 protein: CASSRTGAPNYGYTF; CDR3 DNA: TGTGCCAGCAGCCGTACAGGGGCTCCTAACTATGGCTACACCTTC
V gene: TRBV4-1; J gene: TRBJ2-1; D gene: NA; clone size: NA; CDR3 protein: CASSQSPIGLLEQFF; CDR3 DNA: TGCGCCAGCAGCCAAAGCCCCATAGGACTACTTGAGCAGTTCTTC
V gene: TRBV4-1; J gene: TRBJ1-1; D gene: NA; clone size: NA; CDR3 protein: CASSQPPSARPEAFF; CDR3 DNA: TGCGCCAGCAGCCAACCCCCCTCTGCCCGACCTGAAGCTTTCTTT
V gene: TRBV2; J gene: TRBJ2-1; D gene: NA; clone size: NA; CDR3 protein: CASVTGTSNEQFF; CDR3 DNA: TGTGCCAGCGTGACAGGGACTAGCAATGAGCAGTTCTTC
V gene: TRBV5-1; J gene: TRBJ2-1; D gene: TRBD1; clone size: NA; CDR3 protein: CASSFGTGGREQFF; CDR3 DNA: TGCGCCAGCAGCTTCGGGACAGGGGGTAGGGAGCAGTTCTTC